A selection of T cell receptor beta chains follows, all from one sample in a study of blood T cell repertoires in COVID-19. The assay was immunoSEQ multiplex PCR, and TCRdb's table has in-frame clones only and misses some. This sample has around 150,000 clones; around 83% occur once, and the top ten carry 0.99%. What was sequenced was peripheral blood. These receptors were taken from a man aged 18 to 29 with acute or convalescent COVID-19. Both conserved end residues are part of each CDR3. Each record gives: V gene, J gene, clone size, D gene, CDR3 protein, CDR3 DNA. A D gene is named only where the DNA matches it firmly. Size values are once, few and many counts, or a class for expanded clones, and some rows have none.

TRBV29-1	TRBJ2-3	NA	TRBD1	CSARKTGTVDTQYF	TGCAGCGCGAGAAAAACTGGGACAGTGGATACGCAGTATTTT
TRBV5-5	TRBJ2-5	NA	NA	CASSSVGAKQETQYF	TGTGCCAGCAGCTCGGTTGGGGCTAAACAAGAGACCCAGTACTTC
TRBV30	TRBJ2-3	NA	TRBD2	CAWSSSGGIDTQYF	TGTGCCTGGAGTTCTAGCGGGGGAATAGATACGCAGTATTTT
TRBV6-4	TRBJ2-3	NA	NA	CASSDGGSTDTQYF	TGTGCCAGCAGTGACGGCGGCTCTACAGATACGCAGTATTTT
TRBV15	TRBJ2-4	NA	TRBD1	CATSPAGTGGDIQYF	TGTGCCACCAGCCCAGCTGGGACAGGGGGGGACATTCAGTACTTC
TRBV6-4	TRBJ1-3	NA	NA	CASNPPGAQYF	TGTGCCAGCAACCCCCCAGGCGCACAATATTTT
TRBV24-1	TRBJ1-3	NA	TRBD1	CATSDGTATSGNTIYF	TGTGCCACCAGCGATGGGACAGCTACCTCTGGAAACACCATATATTTT
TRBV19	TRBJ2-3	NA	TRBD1	CASMRQGLGTDTQYF	TGTGCCAGTATGCGACAGGGGTTAGGTACAGATACGCAGTATTTT
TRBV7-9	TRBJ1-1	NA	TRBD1	CASSSSRQGAEAFF	TGTGCCAGCAGCTCATCACGACAGGGGGCTGAAGCTTTCTTT
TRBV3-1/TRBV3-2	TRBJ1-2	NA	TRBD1	CASSHDSGGSYGYTF	TGTGCCAGCAGCCATGATTCAGGGGGAAGCTATGGCTACACCTTC
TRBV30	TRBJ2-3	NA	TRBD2	CAWSVVGGTDTQYF	TGTGCCTGGAGTGTAGTGGGGGGGACAGATACGCAGTATTTT
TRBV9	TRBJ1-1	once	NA	CASSAEGTEAFF	TGTGCCAGCAGCGCGGAGGGCACTGAAGCTTTCTTT
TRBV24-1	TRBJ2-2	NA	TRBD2	CATSDLGLAGSNTGELFF	TGTGCCACCAGTGATTTGGGGCTAGCGGGGTCGAACACCGGGGAGCTGTTTTTT